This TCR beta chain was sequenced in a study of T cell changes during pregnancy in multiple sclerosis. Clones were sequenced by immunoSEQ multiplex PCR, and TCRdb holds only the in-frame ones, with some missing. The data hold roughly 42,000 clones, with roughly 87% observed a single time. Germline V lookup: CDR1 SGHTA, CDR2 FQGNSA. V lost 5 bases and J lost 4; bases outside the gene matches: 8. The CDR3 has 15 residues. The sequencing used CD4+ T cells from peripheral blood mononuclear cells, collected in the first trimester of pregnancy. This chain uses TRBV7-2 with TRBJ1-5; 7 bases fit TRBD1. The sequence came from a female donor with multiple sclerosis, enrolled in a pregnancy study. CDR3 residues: CASSAGGTLNQPQHF. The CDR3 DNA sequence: TGTGCCAGCAGCGCAGGGGGAACTTTAAATCAGCCCCAGCATTTT.